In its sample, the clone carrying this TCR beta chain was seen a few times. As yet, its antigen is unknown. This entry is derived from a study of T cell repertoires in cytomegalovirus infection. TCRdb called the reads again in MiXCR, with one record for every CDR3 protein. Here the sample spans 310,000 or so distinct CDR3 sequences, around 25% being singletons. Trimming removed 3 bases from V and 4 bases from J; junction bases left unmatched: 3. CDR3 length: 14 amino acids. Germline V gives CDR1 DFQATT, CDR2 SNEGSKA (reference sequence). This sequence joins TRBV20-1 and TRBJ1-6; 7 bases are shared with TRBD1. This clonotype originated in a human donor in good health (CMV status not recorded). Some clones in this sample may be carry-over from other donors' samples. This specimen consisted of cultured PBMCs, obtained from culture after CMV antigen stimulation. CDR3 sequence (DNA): TGCAGTGCTAGCCAGGGGGAATATAATTCACCCCTCCACTTT. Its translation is CSASQGEYNSPLHF.